This T cell receptor beta chain was documented in a study of shared clonotypes between healthy human individuals. In regard to this clone: Its antigen is as yet unknown.

Naive CD8 cells, CD45RO-negative and positively selected for CCR7, excluded terminally differentiated effector memory CD45RA+ cells. The donors, all of them Caucasian adults, lived in Nashville, Tennessee. CDR3 length: 13 residues. CDR1 and CDR2 from the germline V gene are SEHNR and FQNEAQ (reference sequence). Trimming removed 5 bases from V and 2 bases from J, with 8 bases in between. Findings and limits, study-wide: Only blood samples were collected, and tissue repertoires likely differ. Roughly 5% of naive CD4 clonotypes were shared across a few donors. Naive subsets tended to show greater estimated richness than memory subsets.

Assay: immunoSEQ multiplex PCR; the TCRdb copy retains only in-frame clones and omits some. The table lists nearly 2 million clones, roughly 95% of them singletons. The chain carries TRBV7-9 and TRBJ2-3; D is unresolved. The sequenced sample consisted of naive CD8+ T cells sorted from blood. This receptor was obtained from a man younger than 35 in good health. The CDR3 sequence is CASSQLPTDTQYF. The DNA of the CDR3 is TGTGCCAGCAGCCAACTTCCCACAGATACGCAGTATTTT.